Listed below are T cell receptor beta chains from one sample, sequenced in a study of cytomegalovirus exposure and HLA in healthy donors. The protocol was immunoSEQ multiplex PCR, while the TCRdb copy is restricted to in-frame clones and leaves out a portion. The repertoire table contains nearly 200,000 clones. Material: PBMCs. The receptors were gathered from a boy younger than 18 in good health and CMV-seronegative. Both conserved end residues are part of each CDR3. The order of the fields is D gene, J gene, V gene, CDR3 protein, CDR3 DNA. D genes are given only for firm matches.

d_call: -
j_call: TRBJ1-2
v_call: TRBV25-1
cdr3_aa: CASRPGAGVRGYTF
cdr3_nt: TGTGCCAGCAGGCCAGGAGCAGGGGTTCGGGGCTACACCTTC

d_call: TRBD2
j_call: TRBJ2-7
v_call: TRBV5-4
cdr3_aa: CASSPRGGIGYEQYF
cdr3_nt: TGTGCCAGCAGCCCGAGGGGAGGGATAGGATACGAGCAGTACTTC

d_call: TRBD1
j_call: TRBJ2-1
v_call: TRBV19
cdr3_aa: CASSIRDRGLDEQFF
cdr3_nt: TGTGCCAGTAGTATACGGGACAGGGGGCTCGATGAGCAGTTCTTC

d_call: TRBD1
j_call: TRBJ1-2
v_call: TRBV7-9
cdr3_aa: CASSPGQGTPLYGYTF
cdr3_nt: TGTGCCAGCAGCCCCGGACAGGGGACGCCCCTTTATGGCTACACCTTC

d_call: -
j_call: TRBJ2-7
v_call: TRBV11-2
cdr3_aa: CASSLEQGSEQYF
cdr3_nt: TGTGCCAGCAGCTTAGAGCAGGGGAGCGAGCAGTACTTC

d_call: TRBD2
j_call: TRBJ2-5
v_call: TRBV4-1
cdr3_aa: CASSPRGGNVETQYF
cdr3_nt: TGCGCCAGCAGCCCTCGCGGGGGAAACGTAGAGACCCAGTACTTC

d_call: -
j_call: TRBJ1-3
v_call: TRBV7-9
cdr3_aa: CVSSLPYFTTSGNTIYF
cdr3_nt: TGTGTCAGCAGCTTACCTTATTTTACTACCTCTGGAAACACCATATATTTT

d_call: -
j_call: TRBJ1-3
v_call: TRBV4-1
cdr3_aa: CASSQEQGPGNTIYF
cdr3_nt: TGCGCCAGCAGCCAAGAGCAGGGGCCTGGAAACACCATATATTTT

d_call: -
j_call: TRBJ1-3
v_call: TRBV7-6
cdr3_aa: CASSLAQVRSGNTIYF
cdr3_nt: TGTGCCAGCAGCTTAGCGCAGGTCCGCTCTGGAAACACCATATATTTT

d_call: -
j_call: TRBJ2-2
v_call: TRBV28
cdr3_aa: CASSSHLRGIRELFF
cdr3_nt: TGTGCCAGCAGTTCCCACCTTAGGGGAATTAGGGAGCTGTTTTTT

d_call: -
j_call: TRBJ1-2
v_call: TRBV27
cdr3_aa: CASSLKADRDYGYTF
cdr3_nt: TGTGCCAGCAGTTTAAAGGCCGACAGAGACTATGGCTACACCTTC

d_call: -
j_call: TRBJ1-1
v_call: TRBV2
cdr3_aa: CASAETTGMNTEAFF
cdr3_nt: TGTGCCAGCGCGGAAACGACCGGGATGAACACTGAAGCTTTCTTT

d_call: TRBD2
j_call: TRBJ2-5
v_call: TRBV6-1
cdr3_aa: CASGGETQYF
cdr3_nt: TGTGCCTCCGGGGGGGAGACCCAGTACTTC

d_call: -
j_call: TRBJ1-5
v_call: TRBV19
cdr3_aa: CASTQPGSRNQPQHF
cdr3_nt: TGTGCCAGTACCCAGCCGGGGTCCCGCAATCAGCCCCAGCATTTT

d_call: -
j_call: TRBJ1-2
v_call: TRBV28
cdr3_aa: CASRQGRDRGYTF
cdr3_nt: TGTGCCAGCAGGCAAGGCAGGGATAGAGGCTACACCTTC

d_call: -
j_call: TRBJ2-3
v_call: TRBV7-2
cdr3_aa: CASSLLSDTQYF
cdr3_nt: TGTGCCAGCAGCTTACTGTCAGATACGCAGTATTTT

d_call: -
j_call: TRBJ1-2
v_call: TRBV27
cdr3_aa: CASSLSGGTYGYTF
cdr3_nt: TGTGCCAGCAGTTTATCGGGGGGAACTTATGGCTACACCTTC

d_call: -
j_call: TRBJ2-7
v_call: TRBV4-2
cdr3_aa: CASSHGRGQQYF
cdr3_nt: TGTGCCAGCAGCCATGGGCGGGGCCAGCAGTACTTC

d_call: -
j_call: TRBJ2-6
v_call: TRBV7-2
cdr3_aa: CASSPGGSGANVLTF
cdr3_nt: TGTGCCAGCAGCCCAGGGGGGTCTGGGGCCAACGTCCTGACTTTC

d_call: TRBD1
j_call: TRBJ1-4
v_call: TRBV28
cdr3_aa: CASKGAAAGPHSNEKLFF
cdr3_nt: TGTGCCAGCAAGGGGGCGGCTGCAGGCCCGCATTCTAATGAAAAACTGTTTTTT

d_call: -
j_call: TRBJ1-1
v_call: TRBV9
cdr3_aa: CASSVGPVDTEAFF
cdr3_nt: TGTGCCAGCAGCGTAGGTCCGGTGGACACTGAAGCTTTCTTT

d_call: -
j_call: TRBJ1-5
v_call: TRBV19
cdr3_aa: CTSTPVFSNNQPQHF
cdr3_nt: TGTACCAGTACCCCGGTCTTCTCCAACAATCAGCCCCAGCATTTT

d_call: -
j_call: TRBJ2-1
v_call: TRBV9
cdr3_aa: CASSVDSGNNYNEQFF
cdr3_nt: TGTGCCAGCAGCGTAGACTCAGGGAACAACTACAATGAGCAGTTCTTC